The 18 T cell receptor beta chains presented below share a single source sample, sequenced in a study of T-cell memory formation after mild COVID-19. TCRdb recomputed calls from the 5' RACE reads with MiXCR, one row per CDR3 protein. Counted here are roughly 410,000 distinct CDR3 sequences, around 24% occurring once; the ten biggest clones make up around 8.8%. The sequenced sample consisted of PBMCs or a T cell subset sorted from them (not recorded which). The receptors originated from an adult woman who had mild COVID-19 (a few samples of this study predate the infection). Cell type and time point are not known.

In this sample, this clonotype turned up a few times. The gene calls are TRBV7-9 and TRBJ2-1, with D perhaps TRBD1 (6 bases). The CDR3 consists of 15 residues. V was clipped by 7 bases and J by 0 bases, with 13 bases between them. Germline V gene sequence: CDR1 SEHNR, CDR2 FQNEAQ (reference sequence). The DNA for the CDR3 is TGTGCCAGCATCCGTACAGGGAGCTCCTACAATGAGCAGTTCTTC. Translation gives CASIRTGSSYNEQFF.

This clonotype has more than one count but fewer than ten. The chain has TRBV27 and TRBJ2-7; TRBD2 agrees at 9 bases. Germline loops: CDR1 MNHEY, CDR2 SMNVEV (reference sequence). V lost 5 bases and J lost 6; bases outside the gene matches: 5. This CDR3 has 13 residues. CDR3 sequence: CASSLSGSGEQYF. DNA for the CDR3: TGTGCCAGCAGTCTTAGCGGGAGCGGCGAGCAGTACTTC.

The chain combines TRBV12-3 or TRBV12-4 with TRBJ2-1; D perhaps matches TRBD2 (5 bases). Trimming removed 3 bases at V and 4 bases at J, with 10 bases between. The CDR3 loop spans 14 amino acids. The CDR3 coding sequence is TGTGCCAGCAGTTTTAACGCGGGTTACAATGAGCAGTTCTTC. Its translation: CASSFNAGYNEQFF.

V and J are TRBV4-2 and TRBJ1-1; no reliable D call. The CDR3 sequence is 15 residues long. Trimming took 0 bases from V and 0 from J, leaving 8 bases between them. Germline assignment: CDR1 LGHNA and CDR2 YNFKEQ. The CDR3 sequence: CASSQDHSLNTEAFF. The CDR3 coding sequence is TGTGCCAGCAGCCAAGATCACAGTCTGAACACTGAAGCTTTCTTT.

This clonotype was picked up a small number of times. The gene calls are TRBV7-9 and TRBJ2-7; D gene uncertain. Looked up from germline, CDR1 is SEHNR and CDR2 is FQNEAQ (reference sequence). The CDR3 totals 14 residues. Trimming shortened V by 7 bases and J by 3 bases, and 16 bases separated the two germline ends. The CDR3 DNA follows: TGTGCCAGCACCCCTGGTCAGGTGTTCTACGAGCAGTACTTC. Protein: CASTPGQVFYEQYF.

This clonotype was counted only a few times. The chain recombines TRBV7-2 with TRBJ2-3; no definite D call. The CDR3 covers 13 residues. The V and J ends lost 8 bases and 2 bases respectively, with 11 bases between them. Germline-derived CDR1 and CDR2 are SGHTA and FQGNSA. CDR3 sequence (DNA): TGTGCCAGCGGGCCGACCTACACAGATACGCAGTATTTT. Amino acids: CASGPTYTDTQYF.

DNA for the CDR3: TGTGCCAGCAGCCTCCCACCAGGGTACGGCTACACCTTC. Translation: CASSLPPGYGYTF. The rearrangement uses TRBV5-6 and TRBJ1-2; possible D gene TRBD1, 5 bases. Trimming took 4 bases from V and 8 from J, leaving 15 bases between them. CDR3 length equals 13 residues. CDR1 SGHDT and CDR2 YYEEEE come from the germline V gene.

Here the CDR3 reads CASSARGGRSTDTQYF. In nucleotides, the CDR3 is TGTGCCAGCAGCGCGCGGGGGGGCCGCAGCACAGATACGCAGTATTTT. The gene calls are TRBV9 and TRBJ2-3; TRBD2 agrees at 9 bases. The CDR3 length is 16 residues. V trimming: 3 bases; J trimming: 0 bases; junction bases outside the gene matches: 5. Germline V gene lookup returns CDR1 SGDLS and CDR2 YYNGEE.

This clonotype has ten or more counts. The chain couples TRBV30 to TRBJ2-4; D gene unclear. Between the trimmed V and J ends, which lost 4 bases and 4 bases, there was a span of 5 bases. The V gene's germline CDR1 is GTSNPN and CDR2 SVGIG (reference sequence). The CDR3 has 11 residues. The chain's CDR3 is CAWISKNIQYF. For the CDR3, the DNA is TGTGCCTGGATTAGTAAAAACATTCAGTACTTC.

This clonotype was seen more than once but under ten times. Here the CDR3 reads CASSVMPGTSGSGEQYF. The CDR3 coding sequence is TGTGCCAGCAGCGTTATGCCCGGGACTAGCGGGAGTGGCGAGCAGTACTTC. The genes are TRBV9 and TRBJ2-7; TRBD2 matches at 14 bases. There are 17 residues in the CDR3. The junction had 10 bases not matched to a gene; V was cut back by 2 bases and J by 6 bases. Germline V gives CDR1 SGDLS, CDR2 YYNGEE.

CDR3 coding DNA: TGTGCCAGCAGCTCTTATCAGGGGGTTTCTGGGGCCAACGTCCTGACTTTC. Translation: CASSSYQGVSGANVLTF. The genes are TRBV7-9 and TRBJ2-6; 7 bases agree with TRBD1. J was trimmed by 1 base and V by 4 bases; bases with no gene match: 7. This CDR3 comprises 17 residues. Per the germline V gene, CDR1 is SEHNR and CDR2 is FQNEAQ (reference sequence).

This clonotype has only a few counts. This rearrangement joins TRBV6-2 or TRBV6-3 to TRBJ2-7, with 11 bases aligning to TRBD2. The CDR3 runs to 20 residues. V trimming: 4 bases; J trimming: 0 bases; junction bases outside the gene matches: 17. The germline CDR1 and CDR2 sequences are MNHEY and SVGEGT. CDR3 nucleotide sequence: TGTGCCAGCAGTTTCGACCCCGGGACTAGCGGACGGCTCCCCTCCTACGAGCAGTACTTC. This encodes CASSFDPGTSGRLPSYEQYF.

The chain links TRBV18 to TRBJ2-2, with unresolved D. V was shortened by 4 bases and J by 4 bases, with 4 bases between the two germline ends. The germline gives CDR1 KGHSH, CDR2 LQKENI. There are 12 residues in the CDR3. CDR3 coding DNA: TGTGCCAGCTCACGGATCACCGGGGAGCTGTTTTTT. Its translation: CASSRITGELFF.

The CDR3 loop reads CASSQDGNEQFF. DNA of the CDR3: TGTGCCAGCAGCCAAGATGGCAATGAGCAGTTCTTC. The rearrangement links TRBV4-2 to TRBJ2-1, with unresolved D. This CDR3 comprises 12 residues. V was trimmed by 0 bases and J by 6 bases, leaving 3 bases between them. CDR1 is LGHNA, CDR2 YNFKEQ, per germline.

The V call is TRBV5-1, the J call TRBJ1-1, with TRBD1 matching 7 bases. The germline V gene has CDR1 SGHRS and CDR2 YFSETQ. V shed 4 bases, J shed 0 bases, and the junction held 6 bases outside the gene matches. This CDR3 comprises 15 residues. CDR3 region: CASSVRQGLNTEAFF. In DNA form, the CDR3 reads TGCGCCAGCAGCGTGAGACAGGGACTGAACACTGAAGCTTTCTTT.

The chain has TRBV6-5 and TRBJ1-6; D possibly corresponds to TRBD1 (6 bases). Trimming pared 6 bases from V and 4 bases from J, leaving 13 bases between. This CDR3 contains 15 residues. Germline CDR1 is MNHEY and CDR2 is SVGAGI. CDR3 loop: CASSSGTPYNSPLHF. The CDR3 DNA sequence: TGTGCCAGCAGCTCCGGGACACCTTATAATTCACCCCTCCACTTT.

This sequence joins TRBV7-3 and TRBJ1-1; unclear D gene. The V gene lost 6 bases and the J gene lost 1 base, with 6 bases spanning the gap. Per the germline V gene, CDR1 is SGHTA and CDR2 is FQGTGA. The CDR3 extends over 12 amino acids. Here the CDR3 reads CASSIANTEAFF. CDR3 DNA: TGTGCCAGCAGTATAGCGAACACTGAAGCTTTCTTT.

The rearrangement joins TRBV29-1 to TRBJ1-1; no clear D gene. Trimming removed 3 bases at V and 2 bases at J, with 16 bases between. Germline V lookup: CDR1 SQVTM, CDR2 ANQGSEA. This CDR3 contains 15 residues. CDR3: CSVDGPGLVNTEAFF. In DNA form, the CDR3 reads TGCAGCGTTGATGGTCCGGGCCTGGTAAACACTGAAGCTTTCTTT.